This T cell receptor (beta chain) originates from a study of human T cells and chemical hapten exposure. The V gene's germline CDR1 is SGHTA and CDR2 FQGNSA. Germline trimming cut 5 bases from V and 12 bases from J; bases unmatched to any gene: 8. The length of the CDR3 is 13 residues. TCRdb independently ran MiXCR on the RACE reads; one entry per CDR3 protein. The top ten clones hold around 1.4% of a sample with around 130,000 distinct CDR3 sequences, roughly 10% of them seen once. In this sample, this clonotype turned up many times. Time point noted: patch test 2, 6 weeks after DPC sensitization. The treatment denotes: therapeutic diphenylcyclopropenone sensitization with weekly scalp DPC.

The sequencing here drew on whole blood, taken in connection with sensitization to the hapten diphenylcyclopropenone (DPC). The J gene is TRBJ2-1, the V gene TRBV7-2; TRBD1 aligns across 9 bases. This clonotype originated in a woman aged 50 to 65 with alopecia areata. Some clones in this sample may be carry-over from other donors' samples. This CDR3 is CASSGQGLMAQFF. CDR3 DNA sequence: TGTGCCAGCAGCGGACAGGGGCTGATGGCGCAGTTCTTC. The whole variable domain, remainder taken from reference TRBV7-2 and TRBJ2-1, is GAGVSQSPSNKVTEKGKDVELRCDPISGHTALYWYRQSLGQGLEFLIYFQGNSAPDKSGLPSDRFSAERTGGSVSTLTIQRTQQEDSAVYLCASSGQGLMAQFFGPGTRLTVL.